This T cell receptor beta chain comes out of a study of somatic mutations in cytotoxic T cells in rheumatoid arthritis. General study findings and limits: Adjustment for multiple comparisons was not applied to the slight TRBV07 underrepresentation observed in rheumatoid arthritis patients.

The repertoire was sequenced with immunoSEQ multiplex PCR; TCRdb's copy has only in-frame clones and lacks some. Here the sample spans about 25,000 clones, 70% to 85% being singletons. With regard to this clone: Its antigen is undetermined.

CDR1 and CDR2 (germline): LNHDA, SQIVND (reference sequence). Between the trimmed V and J ends, which lost 7 bases and 2 bases, there was a span of 16 bases. There are 15 residues in the CDR3. Buffy coats from blood donors, median age roughly 59 years (range about 20-75), approximately 55% female, served as healthy controls. The receptor was derived from a woman aged 18 to 35 in good health. J is TRBJ2-3 and V is TRBV19; no firm D call. Sequences were obtained from CD8+ T cells sorted from blood. CDR3 in amino acids: CASTPTWGFTDTQYF. CDR3 coding DNA: TGTGCCAGTACCCCTACTTGGGGTTTCACAGATACGCAGTATTTT.